Following are 10 T cell receptor beta chains from one sample sequenced in a study of post-analysis software for immune sequencing data. General study findings and limits: Among 4 or 5 TRBV segments more frequent in patients than controls were TRBV5-6, TRBV5-1 and TRBV20-1.

Unique molecular identifiers tagged the TCR beta cDNA libraries. In TCRdb, the PCR reads were re-called with MiXCR into one record per CDR3 protein. Found here are under 900,000 distinct CDR3 sequences, 53% of them singletons; the top ten hold approximately 4.5%. What these receptors recognize is not known. The sequenced sample was blood. The receptors here all came from a girl between 5 and 17 years old with multiple sclerosis.

The chain combines TRBV20-1 with TRBJ2-3; D unresolved. V shed 0 bases and J shed 8 bases, with 9 bases lying between them. The germline gives CDR1 DFQATT, CDR2 SNEGSKA (reference sequence). The CDR3 is 12 residues long. The CDR3 bases are TGCAGTGCTAGAGATCAGGAAGTTACGCAGTATTTT. It yields the protein CSARDQEVTQYF.

The chain is built from TRBV7-3 and TRBJ1-1, with 8 positions matching TRBD1. This CDR3 spans 18 amino acids. The germline gives CDR1 SGHTA, CDR2 FQGTGA. Trimming removed 2 bases from V and 1 base from J; junction bases left unmatched: 12. In DNA, the CDR3 is TGTGCCAGCAGCTTATTTACCGGACAGGGAGGGAAGAACACTGAAGCTTTCTTT. Protein sequence: CASSLFTGQGGKNTEAFF.

CDR3 amino acids: CASSFRWSDEQYF. The DNA of the CDR3 is TGTGCCAGCAGCTTTAGGTGGTCCGACGAGCAGTACTTC. J is TRBJ2-7 and V is TRBV13; D is unresolved. Trimming removed 3 bases at V and 5 bases at J, with 11 bases between. Germline V CDR1 and CDR2: PRHDT, FYEKMQ (reference sequence). This CDR3 has 13 residues.

This clonotype appeared a few times. This chain joins TRBV6-5 and TRBJ2-3, with D possibly TRBD2 on 6 matching bases. Trimming stripped 3 bases from V and 5 bases from J, with 6 bases between. There are 12 residues in the CDR3. In germline, CDR1 is MNHEY, CDR2 SVGAGI. CDR3 loop: CASSYSGDTQYF. The CDR3 DNA follows: TGTGCCAGCAGTTATAGCGGAGATACGCAGTATTTT.

V gene TRBV20-1 combines with J gene TRBJ2-7, with 13 positions matching TRBD2. The ends lost 2 bases at V and 4 bases at J; junction bases unmatched: 8. CDR3 length: 16 amino acids. Germline CDR1 is DFQATT and CDR2 is SNEGSKA (reference sequence). In DNA, the CDR3 is TGCAGTGCTAGACCCCGGACTAGCGGGAGCGGTTACGAGCAGTACTTC. Translation: CSARPRTSGSGYEQYF.

The chain combines TRBV24-1 with TRBJ2-1; D unresolved. Trimming removed 3 bases at V and 7 bases at J, with 15 bases between. CDR3 length: 15 residues. Germline V gives CDR1 KGHDR, CDR2 SFDVKD. CDR3 protein: CATSDTVSHGNEQFF. CDR3 nucleotide sequence: TGTGCCACCAGTGATACCGTTTCCCATGGGAATGAGCAGTTCTTC.

This clonotype occurred a few times. The chain employs TRBV10-1 and TRBJ2-3, with 7 bases fitting TRBD2. The CDR3 is 17 residues long. Germline V CDR1 and CDR2: WNHNN, SYGVQD (reference sequence). Losses at the gene ends were 0 bases for V and 2 bases for J; bases not matched to a gene: 8. In DNA, the CDR3 is TGCGCCAGCAGTGAGTCAGGTCTAGCGGAGTACACAGATACGCAGTATTTT. Translated, it gives CASSESGLAEYTDTQYF.

The gene calls are TRBV5-1 and TRBJ2-7; a possible D gene is TRBD1 (6 bases). With the DNA end fitting TRBJ2-5 better, the J assignment may be wrong. CDR1 and CDR2 (germline): SGHRS, YFSETQ. CDR3 length: 14 amino acids. CDR3 amino acids: CASFQGLGGETQYF. The DNA for the CDR3 is TGCGCCAGCTTCCAGGGGTTAGGTGGGGAGACCCAGTACTTC.

The chain employs TRBV29-1 and TRBJ2-1, with D possibly being TRBD1 (6 bases). Germline assignment: CDR1 SQVTM and CDR2 ANQGSEA. The CDR3 has 15 amino acids. Deletions cut 1 base from V and 8 bases from J, with 18 bases between. The CDR3 DNA reads TGCAGCGTTGAAGGTGGCAGGGGCGGTCAGTATGAGCAGTTCTTC. Translating gives CSVEGGRGGQYEQFF.

This chain joins TRBV7-2 and TRBJ2-4; D might be TRBD2 (5 bases). Looked up from germline, CDR1 is SGHTA and CDR2 is FQGNSA. V lost 5 bases to trimming and J lost 0 bases, with 14 bases between them. This CDR3 comprises 16 residues. The CDR3 DNA reads as TGTGCCAGCAGCCAACGAGGGCAGCTAGCCAAAAACATTCAGTACTTC. This gives the protein CASSQRGQLAKNIQYF.